The 26 T cell receptor beta chains reported below all come from one sample, sequenced in a study of shared clonotypes between healthy human individuals. Cells designated naive CD8 were CD45RO-negative and were positively selected for CCR7, with terminally differentiated effector memory CD45RA+ cells excluded. This table comes from immunoSEQ multiplex PCR, and its TCRdb copy is limited to in-frame clones, with some not included. The sample gives about 2,200,000 clones, approximately 94% of which show up once; 1.7% is in the top ten. The sample taken for sequencing was naive CD8+ T cells from PBMCs. These receptors were collected from a man in his late teens or twenties in good health. Some clones in this sample may be carry-over from other donors' samples.

J is TRBJ2-7 and V is TRBV5-6; maybe TRBD2 (6 bases). The CDR3 spans 17 residues. Trimming stripped 4 bases from V and 0 bases from J, with 20 bases between. CDR1 and CDR2 (germline): SGHDT, YYEEEE. The CDR3 region has the DNA TGTGCCAGCAGCCCCCGTATAGGCGGGACCAGCTCCTACGAGCAGTACTTC. This translates into CASSPRIGGTSSYEQYF.

The gene calls are TRBV6-6 and TRBJ1-3; D not resolved. The ends were cut back, 5 bases at V and 0 bases at J, with 2 bases in the middle. Per germline, CDR1 MNHNY and CDR2 SVGAGI (reference sequence). The CDR3 spans 12 residues. The DNA of the CDR3 is TGTGCCAGCAGTGGCTCTGGAAACACCATATATTTT. Its translation is CASSGSGNTIYF.

This chain links TRBV7-9 with TRBJ2-3, with D perhaps matching TRBD2 (5 bases). The CDR3 consists of 15 residues. The V gene's germline CDR1 is SEHNR and CDR2 FQNEAQ (reference sequence). The V and J ends lost 5 bases and 2 bases respectively, with 14 bases between them. DNA of the CDR3: TGTGCCAGCAGCCCCCCCCCAGCGGCCACAGATACGCAGTATTTT. Residues: CASSPPPAATDTQYF. Variable domain in full (rest from reference TRBV7-9 and TRBJ2-3): DTGVSQNPRHKITKRGQNVTFRCDPISEHNRLYWYRQTLGQGPEFLTYFQNEAQLEKSRLLSDRFSAERPKGSFSTLEIQRTEQGDSAMYLCASSPPPAATDTQYFGPGTRLTVL.

This clone is a singleton in its sample. V usage is TRBV7-3 and J usage is TRBJ2-1; TRBD1 might be the D (7 bases). The V end was cut by 5 bases, the J end by 4 bases, with 12 bases between. The CDR3 extends over 14 amino acids. Germline assignment: CDR1 SGHTA and CDR2 FQGTGA. CDR3 amino acids: CASSPAGQYNEQFF. Here the CDR3 DNA reads TGTGCCAGCAGCCCGGCGGGACAGTACAATGAGCAGTTCTTC.

The chain is built from TRBV29-1 and TRBJ2-3; TRBD1 agrees at 7 bases. V gave up 3 bases and J gave up 7 bases; unmatched junction bases: 7. Germline loops: CDR1 SQVTM, CDR2 ANQGSEA. The CDR3 is 13 amino acids. The CDR3 sequence is CSVENRGTNTQYF. The CDR3 DNA follows: TGCAGCGTTGAGAACAGGGGTACAAATACGCAGTATTTT.

In this sample, this clone turned up a few times. The V gene is TRBV27, the J gene TRBJ2-5, with 10 bases lining up with TRBD1. CDR1 and CDR2 from the germline V gene are MNHEY and SMNVEV (reference sequence). V lost 6 bases and J lost 0; bases outside the gene matches: 1. The CDR3 covers 14 residues. The CDR3 region has the DNA TGTGCCAGCAGGGACAGGGGGTACCAAGAGACCCAGTACTTC. This translates into CASRDRGYQETQYF.

The rearrangement links TRBV6-1 to TRBJ2-1, with D unclear. The V and J ends lost 1 base and 6 bases respectively, with 13 bases between them. The CDR3 runs 15 residues. Per the germline V gene, CDR1 is MNHNS and CDR2 is SASEGT. The CDR3 reads CASSEEVTPPNEQFF. The CDR3 DNA follows: TGTGCCAGCAGTGAAGAAGTGACACCGCCCAATGAGCAGTTCTTC.

The chain recombines TRBV6-1 with TRBJ2-1; no reliable D call. Germline-derived CDR1 and CDR2 are MNHNS and SASEGT. V was clipped by 5 bases and J by 5 bases, with 10 bases between them. This CDR3 comprises 13 residues. The CDR3, as DNA: TGTGCCAGCAGTATTCTACCAAACAATGAGCAGTTCTTC. It codes for CASSILPNNEQFF.

This chain uses TRBV13 with TRBJ2-3; 9 bases match TRBD1. CDR3 length: 15 residues. Germline trimming cut 4 bases from V and 2 bases from J; bases unmatched to any gene: 4. Germline-derived CDR1 and CDR2 are PRHDT and FYEKMQ (reference sequence). The CDR3 reads CASSSRDRATDTQYF. For the CDR3, the DNA is TGTGCCAGCAGCTCCCGGGACAGGGCCACAGATACGCAGTATTTT.

V usage is TRBV5-1 and J usage is TRBJ2-7; the D is unclear. The CDR3 loop spans 13 amino acids. Germline lookup yields CDR1 SGHRS and CDR2 YFSETQ. Trimming took 5 bases from V and 6 from J, leaving 15 bases between them. In nucleotides, the CDR3 is TGCGCCAGCAGTACTACCCTTTTGGGCGAGCAGTACTTC. Encoded protein: CASSTTLLGEQYF.

The rearrangement joins TRBV28 to TRBJ1-2, with 9 bases lining up with TRBD1. Trimming removed 3 bases from V and 4 bases from J; junction bases left unmatched: 9. This CDR3 region has 16 residues. CDR1 and CDR2 from the germline V gene are MDHEN and SYDVKM. CDR3 sequence (DNA): TGTGCCAGCAGTTTCTTACCCCGACAGGGGGGCTATGGCTACACCTTC. It encodes CASSFLPRQGGYGYTF.

The J gene is TRBJ1-2, the V gene TRBV7-2; 10 nucleotides match TRBD1. CDR3 length: 16 amino acids. V lost 5 bases to trimming and J lost 1 base; unmatched junction nucleotides: 7. Germline V gives CDR1 SGHTA, CDR2 FQGNSA. CDR3 coding DNA: TGTGCCAGCAGCGAGGGACAGGGGATTTTTAACTATGGCTACACCTTC. It codes for CASSEGQGIFNYGYTF.

The chain links TRBV28 to TRBJ1-4, with D perhaps matching TRBD1 (5 bases). The CDR3 runs to 14 residues. Germline lookup yields CDR1 MDHEN and CDR2 SYDVKM. Trimming cost V 11 bases and J 0 bases, with 13 bases left between them. The CDR3 is CASGGFATNEKLFF. CDR3 in DNA: TGTGCCTCGGGGGGATTCGCAACTAATGAAAAACTGTTTTTT.

This sequence joins TRBV21-1 and TRBJ2-3; TRBD2 reflects the table's D call only, with no check against the DNA. TRBV21-1 is given as a pseudogene. The CDR3 has 20 residues. The chain's CDR3 is CASTITKPGLAVYSTDTQYF. The CDR3 DNA is TGTGCCAGCACCATCACGAAACCGGGACTAGCGGTCTATAGCACAGATACGCAGTATTTT.

The chain recombines TRBV28 with TRBJ1-5, with 9 bases lining up with TRBD1. CDR3 length equals 16 residues. Germline assignment: CDR1 MDHEN and CDR2 SYDVKM. V shed 8 bases, J shed 1 base, and the junction held 9 bases outside the gene matches. CDR3 in amino acids: CASREDRGGSNQPQHF. The CDR3 nucleotides read TGTGCCAGCCGTGAGGACAGGGGAGGGAGCAATCAGCCCCAGCATTTT.

This clone has just a few counts. The chain recombines TRBV5-4 with TRBJ1-1, with D uncertain. This CDR3 spans 13 amino acids. The germline V and J ends were trimmed by 4 bases and 1 base, with 8 bases remaining between them. Germline V gives CDR1 SGHNT, CDR2 YYREEE (reference sequence). The DNA for the CDR3 is TGTGCCAGCAGCCTAAGACCGAACACTGAAGCTTTCTTT. It specifies CASSLRPNTEAFF.

V gene TRBV27 combines with J gene TRBJ1-5, with D unclear. V lost 6 bases, J lost 5 bases, and 11 bases lay in between. This CDR3 has 13 amino acids. From germline, CDR1 is MNHEY and CDR2 SMNVEV (reference sequence). CDR3 residues: CASSSLVHQPQHF. The CDR3 bases are TGTGCCAGCAGCTCCCTGGTCCATCAGCCCCAGCATTTT.

The rearrangement links TRBV7-9 to TRBJ1-2, with D perhaps TRBD1 (6 bases). Germline V gene sequence: CDR1 SEHNR, CDR2 FQNEAQ (reference sequence). V was cut by 2 bases and J by 0 bases, with 10 bases left in between. This CDR3 comprises 15 residues. This chain's CDR3 is CASSLQDSPNYGYTF. In nucleotides, the CDR3 is TGTGCCAGCAGCTTACAGGACAGCCCTAACTATGGCTACACCTTC.

The chain carries TRBV19 and TRBJ1-1, with unresolved D. Germline CDR1 LNHDA, CDR2 SQIVND (reference sequence). This CDR3 is built from 12 residues. Trimming removed 7 bases at V and 1 base at J, with 7 bases between. The CDR3 nucleotides read TGTGCCAGTATCGCGAGGAACACTGAAGCTTTCTTT. This translates into CASIARNTEAFF.

The chain joins TRBV10-2 to TRBJ2-2, with D uncertain. V was cut by 4 bases and J by 2 bases, with 8 bases left in between. This CDR3 is 14 amino acids long. Germline V gene lookup returns CDR1 WSHSY and CDR2 SAAADI. The CDR3 loop reads CASSVSRNTGELFF. CDR3 sequence (DNA): TGCGCCAGCAGTGTCAGCAGAAACACCGGGGAGCTGTTTTTT.

The chain joins TRBV7-2 to TRBJ2-5; 10 bases are shared with TRBD2. CDR3 length: 17 residues. Germline V gene data show CDR1 as SGHTA and CDR2 as FQGNSA. Unmatched junction bases numbered 13, after V lost 5 bases and J lost 4 bases. CDR3 residues: CASSQGLAGDTRETQYF. For the CDR3, the DNA is TGTGCCAGCAGCCAAGGCCTAGCGGGAGATACGAGAGAGACCCAGTACTTC.

This clone was detected only once. Other nucleotide sequences in the sample specify the same CDR3. J is TRBJ2-3 and V is TRBV28; D is unresolved. The length of the CDR3 is 15 residues. V was clipped by 3 bases and J by 2 bases, with 12 bases between them. Germline-derived CDR1 and CDR2 are MDHEN and SYDVKM. CDR3 residues: CASSLGGPPTDTQYF. CDR3 nucleotides: TGTGCCAGCAGTTTGGGTGGGCCTCCCACAGATACGCAGTATTTT. Using reference TRBV28 and TRBJ2-3 for the parts outside the CDR3, the full variable domain is DVKVTQSSRYLVKRTGEKVFLECVQDMDHENMFWYRQDPGLGLRLIYFSYDVKMKEKGDIPEGYSVSREKKERFSLILESASTNQTSMYLCASSLGGPPTDTQYFGPGTRLTVL.

This chain links TRBV7-8 with TRBJ1-1; 8 bases line up with TRBD1. J gave up 1 base and V 5 bases, and 9 bases lay outside the gene matches. The CDR3 runs to 16 residues. The germline CDR1 and CDR2 sequences are SGHVS and FQNEAQ. The CDR3 sequence: CASSPIWDRTNTEAFF. CDR3 nucleotide sequence: TGTGCCAGCAGCCCGATTTGGGACAGGACGAACACTGAAGCTTTCTTT. Filled out from reference TRBV7-8 and TRBJ1-1, the complete variable domain reads GAGVSQSPRYKVAKRGQDVALRCDPISGHVSLFWYQQALGQGPEFLTYFQNEAQLDKSGLPSDRFFAERPEGSVSTLKIQRTQQEDSAVYLCASSPIWDRTNTEAFFGQGTRLTVV.

V and J are TRBV25-1 and TRBJ2-2; no clear D gene. CDR1 and CDR2 (germline): MGHDK, SYGVNS. Trimming pared 4 bases from V and 6 bases from J, leaving 9 bases between. The CDR3 totals 13 residues. The CDR3 protein is CASSVTHPGELFF. The DNA for the CDR3 is TGTGCCAGCAGTGTCACACATCCCGGGGAGCTGTTTTTT.

Only one count was recorded for this clone. CDR3 sequence: CASSEGPTASYEQYF. For the CDR3, the DNA is TGTGCCAGCAGTGAAGGACCGACAGCCTCCTACGAGCAGTACTTC. The chain links TRBV6-1 to TRBJ2-7, with D possibly matching TRBD1 (5 bases). This CDR3 contains 15 residues. The V end lost 1 base, the J end lost 0 bases, and 10 bases lay between the germline ends. CDR1 and CDR2 from the germline V gene are MNHNS and SASEGT.

The chain joins TRBV4-1 to TRBJ1-5; D gene uncertain. The germline V gene has CDR1 MGHRA and CDR2 YSYEKL. This CDR3 region has 15 residues. Deletions cut 5 bases from V and 8 bases from J, with 19 bases between. CDR3 sequence reads: CASSSSGSGIEPQHF. The CDR3 region has the DNA TGCGCCAGCAGCTCTTCGGGGTCGGGGATCGAGCCCCAGCATTTT.